The 18 T cell receptor beta chains below were found in one sample sequenced in a study of T cell responses to AZD1222 COVID-19 vaccine. Profiling relied on immunoSEQ multiplex PCR, and the TCRdb table lists in-frame clones only, not all of them. The profile shows 100,000 or so clones, about 89% of them singletons. The sample consisted of peripheral blood, taken 28 days after the second AZD1222 dose. These receptors all come from an adult who received the AZD1222 COVID-19 vaccine.

In this sample, this clone turned up a few times. This rearrangement joins TRBV11-2 to TRBJ2-7, with a weak D call TRBD1 (5 bases). Trimming removed 1 base at V and 1 base at J, with 8 bases between. This CDR3 is 14 amino acids long. CDR1 SGHAT and CDR2 FQNNGV come from the germline V gene. Here the CDR3 DNA reads TGTGCCAGCAGCTTAGGACAGATTTCCTACGAGCAGTACTTC. Protein: CASSLGQISYEQYF.

The CDR3 DNA reads TGCAGCGTTGAAGACGACGAGGGGGCCTACGAGCAGTACTTC. It translates to CSVEDDEGAYEQYF. The chain combines TRBV29-1 with TRBJ2-7; a weak D match, TRBD1 (6 bases). The CDR3 covers 14 residues. The germline gives CDR1 SQVTM, CDR2 ANQGSEA. V was shortened by 0 bases and J by 2 bases, with 11 bases between the two germline ends.

The chain links TRBV5-1 to TRBJ1-5, with D possibly matching TRBD1 (5 bases). The CDR3 totals 14 residues. V was clipped by 5 bases and J by 9 bases, with 18 bases between them. CDR1 and CDR2 (germline): SGHRS, YFSETQ. The CDR3 DNA reads as TGCGCCAGCAGGCCCGGGACCGCTGAGGGGCCCCAGCATTTT. Its protein product is CASRPGTAEGPQHF.

This chain connects TRBV5-1 to TRBJ2-7, with 8 bases lining up with TRBD2. The V and J ends lost 4 bases and 6 bases, in that order; junction bases with no gene match: 12. Germline V CDR1 and CDR2: SGHRS, YFSETQ. The CDR3 contains 15 residues. The CDR3 DNA sequence: TGCGCCAGCAGCCTGACCGGACTAGCTGCGGCCGAGCAGTACTTC. Amino acid sequence: CASSLTGLAAAEQYF.

This sequence joins TRBV9 and TRBJ2-3, with a weak D call TRBD2 (5 bases). This CDR3 contains 16 residues. V shed 0 bases and J shed 6 bases, with 17 bases lying between them. Germline V gene data show CDR1 as SGDLS and CDR2 as YYNGEE. CDR3 in DNA: TGTGCCAGCAGCGTAGGCAAGACTACCGTTTTGGATACGCAGTATTTT. Protein: CASSVGKTTVLDTQYF.

The V call is TRBV7-8, the J call TRBJ1-6; 11 bases are shared with TRBD1. The CDR3 runs 14 residues. CDR1 is SGHVS and CDR2 is FQNEAQ in the germline V gene. V shed 5 bases and J 8 bases; nucleotides not matched to a gene: 2. The DNA of the CDR3 is TGTGCCAGCAGCCTGGGACAGGGGGATTCACCCCTCCACTTT. Translating it yields CASSLGQGDSPLHF. Filled out from reference TRBV7-8 and TRBJ1-6, the complete variable domain reads GAGVSQSPRYKVAKRGQDVALRCDPISGHVSLFWYQQALGQGPEFLTYFQNEAQLDKSGLPSDRFFAERPEGSVSTLKIQRTQQEDSAVYLCASSLGQGDSPLHFGNGTRLTVT.

CDR3 in amino acids: CATSDRRGQSSSNQPQHF. The CDR3 DNA follows: TGTGCCACCAGTGATCGCAGGGGCCAGAGCTCTAGCAATCAGCCCCAGCATTTT. V and J are TRBV24-1 and TRBJ1-5; a possible D gene is TRBD1 (6 bases). V was cut by 3 bases and J by 0 bases, with 17 bases left in between. The CDR3 is 18 amino acids. Germline V CDR1 and CDR2: KGHDR, SFDVKD.

The gene calls are TRBV7-3 and TRBJ2-1, with 8 positions matching TRBD2. V lost 6 bases and J lost 2; bases outside the gene matches: 6. Germline loops: CDR1 SGHTA, CDR2 FQGTGA. This CDR3 is 15 amino acids long. CDR3 nucleotides: TGTGCCAGCAGTCCAAGCGGGAGCGCCTACAATGAGCAGTTCTTC. This codes for CASSPSGSAYNEQFF.

The chain uses TRBV4-2 and TRBJ2-2; no clear D gene. V shed 4 bases and J shed 4 bases, with 10 bases lying between them. Germline V gene sequence: CDR1 LGHNA, CDR2 YNFKEQ. The CDR3 is 14 amino acids. CDR3 residues: CASSLAASTGELFF. CDR3 coding DNA: TGTGCCAGCAGCCTCGCAGCCTCCACCGGGGAGCTGTTTTTT.

This clone was picked up a small number of times. V is TRBV7-2 and J is TRBJ1-1, with D possibly being TRBD1 (5 bases). The germline V gene encodes CDR1 SGHTA and CDR2 FQGNSA. CDR3 size: 15 residues. Trimming stripped 5 bases from V and 3 bases from J, with 16 bases between. CDR3 amino acids: CASSLSPDSYTEAFF. The CDR3 nucleotides read TGTGCCAGCAGCCTCAGTCCCGACAGTTACACTGAAGCTTTCTTT.

The chain has TRBV13 and TRBJ1-2; 8 bases agree with TRBD1. The CDR3 loop spans 15 amino acids. Germline V gene data show CDR1 as PRHDT and CDR2 as FYEKMQ (reference sequence). V dropped 4 bases and J dropped 5; count of bases not matched to a gene: 9. Written as DNA, the CDR3 is TGTGCCAGCAGCTACGGACAGGGTAATAGGTATGGCTACACCTTC. Its translation: CASSYGQGNRYGYTF.

This clone was seen only once. The chain recombines TRBV10-3 with TRBJ2-3; no firm D call. Trimming took off 7 bases at V and 6 bases at J, with 8 bases between the two ends. Per the germline V gene, CDR1 is ENHRY and CDR2 is SYGVKD. The CDR3 sequence is 11 residues long. CDR3 sequence reads: CAIKESDTQYF. The CDR3 DNA follows: TGTGCCATCAAGGAGTCTGATACGCAGTATTTT.

V gene TRBV7-2 combines with J gene TRBJ2-1; TRBD2 matches at 9 bases. Trimming removed 6 bases from V and 4 bases from J; junction bases left unmatched: 7. The CDR3 covers 15 residues. In germline, CDR1 is SGHTA, CDR2 FQGNSA. The CDR3 nucleotides read TGTGCCAGCAGGCGGCGACTAGCGGAATACAATGAGCAGTTCTTC. Residues: CASRRRLAEYNEQFF.

This chain links TRBV9 with TRBJ2-7, with D perhaps matching TRBD1 (5 bases). This CDR3 comprises 12 residues. Trimming stripped 7 bases from V and 5 bases from J, with 13 bases between. Germline V CDR1 and CDR2: SGDLS, YYNGEE. This chain's CDR3 is CASGAGSNEQYF. The CDR3, as DNA: TGTGCCAGCGGGGCAGGGTCCAACGAGCAGTACTTC.

In this sample, this clone turned up once. The rearrangement joins TRBV4-3 to TRBJ2-1, with TRBD2 matching over 8 bases. Germline V gene lookup returns CDR1 LGHNA and CDR2 YSLEER. V dropped 1 base and J dropped 4; count of bases not matched to a gene: 0. CDR3 length: 14 residues. The CDR3, as DNA: TGCGCCAGCAGCCAAGGACTAGCGTACAATGAGCAGTTCTTC. It yields the protein CASSQGLAYNEQFF.

The chain is built from TRBV7-8 and TRBJ1-3, with D hard to call. Germline assignment: CDR1 SGHVS and CDR2 FQNEAQ. The CDR3 is 16 amino acids. Trimming left V 1 base short and J 2 bases short, with 12 bases between. The CDR3 sequence is CASSLVNGVAGNTIYF. The CDR3 DNA reads TGTGCCAGCAGCTTAGTGAACGGGGTAGCTGGAAACACCATATATTTT.

The J gene is TRBJ2-7, the V gene TRBV6-1, with TRBD1 matching over 7 bases. CDR1 is MNHNS and CDR2 is SASEGT in the germline V gene. The CDR3 extends over 13 amino acids. V lost 3 bases and J lost 9; bases outside the gene matches: 8. The CDR3 sequence: CASSDGTEIGQYF. As DNA, the CDR3 is TGTGCCAGCAGTGACGGGACAGAAATAGGGCAGTACTTC.

The genes are TRBV18 and TRBJ1-6, with TRBD1 matching 11 bases. The ends lost 1 base at V and 7 bases at J; junction bases unmatched: 6. CDR3 length equals 17 residues. CDR1 KGHSH and CDR2 LQKENI come from the germline V gene. CDR3 protein: CASSPRPGQGGNSPLHF. Here the CDR3 DNA reads TGTGCCAGCTCACCACGGCCGGGACAGGGGGGCAATTCACCCCTCCACTTT.